These 18 T cell receptor beta chains originate from one sample sequenced in a study of human T cells and chemical hapten exposure. Noted time point: patch test 3, about 24 weeks after DPC sensitization. Treatment: therapeutic diphenylcyclopropenone sensitization with weekly scalp DPC. Each CDR3 protein is one row after TCRdb ran MiXCR on the RACE reads. The top ten hold around 1.1% of the sample, which has fewer than 100,000 distinct CDR3 sequences, about 11% seen once. The sample was whole blood, taken in connection with sensitization to the hapten diphenylcyclopropenone (DPC). The receptors come from a woman aged 25 to 39 with alopecia areata. Some clones in this sample may be carry-over from other donors' samples.

This clonotype was counted ten times or more. The chain combines TRBV29-1 with TRBJ2-7; 7 bases are a match to TRBD1. This CDR3 comprises 13 residues. V lost 7 bases to trimming and J lost 7 bases; unmatched junction nucleotides: 13. Germline V CDR1 and CDR2: SQVTM, ANQGSEA. CDR3 region: CSASTGPGQEQYF. The CDR3, as DNA: TGCAGCGCATCGACAGGGCCAGGACAGGAGCAGTACTTC.

This clonotype was picked up a small number of times. This sequence joins TRBV5-1 and TRBJ2-3; D is ambiguous. There are 13 residues in the CDR3. The germline V gene encodes CDR1 SGHRS and CDR2 YFSETQ. Trimming removed 5 bases at V and 1 base at J, with 8 bases between. The CDR3 DNA follows: TGCGCCAGCAGACCGGCGGGCACAGATACGCAGTATTTT. Translation: CASRPAGTDTQYF.

The chain couples TRBV9 to TRBJ2-1; 12 bases map to TRBD2. The ends lost 6 bases at V and 2 bases at J; junction bases unmatched: 6. The CDR3 loop spans 16 amino acids. Germline V gene data show CDR1 as SGDLS and CDR2 as YYNGEE. CDR3 loop: CASTRTSGTTYNEQFF. The CDR3, as DNA: TGTGCCAGCACTAGGACTAGCGGGACAACCTACAATGAGCAGTTCTTC.

This clonotype was counted a few times. This sequence joins TRBV6-2 or TRBV6-3 and TRBJ1-1; 7 bases line up with TRBD1. The CDR3 has 11 amino acids. J gave up 5 bases and V 8 bases, and 2 bases lay outside the gene matches. CDR1 is MNHEY, CDR2 SVGEGT, per germline. The CDR3 DNA is TGTGCCAGCCTACAGGGGACTGAAGCTTTCTTT. Translated: CASLQGTEAFF.

This clonotype was counted a few times. The chain has TRBV5-1 and TRBJ1-1, with D possibly matching TRBD1 (6 bases). The germline V gene encodes CDR1 SGHRS and CDR2 YFSETQ. V lost 3 bases and J 3 bases, leaving 12 bases between the germline ends. The CDR3 extends over 14 amino acids. The CDR3 nucleotides read TGCGCCAGCAGCTCTGAACAGGGTTACACTGAAGCTTTCTTT. Amino acid sequence: CASSSEQGYTEAFF.

This clonotype was recorded at least ten times. The rearrangement links TRBV20-1 to TRBJ1-3, with 7 bases fitting TRBD1. The J segment lost 2 bases and the V segment lost 3 bases, leaving 1 base of the junction unmatched. Germline CDR1 reads DFQATT; CDR2 reads SNEGSKA (reference sequence). The CDR3 consists of 13 residues. As DNA, the CDR3 is TGCAGTGCTAGGACAGGGACTGGAAACACCATATATTTT. This translates into CSARTGTGNTIYF.

The table lists this clonotype with many counts. The chain carries TRBV10-3 and TRBJ2-2; no clear D. The CDR3 length is 15 residues. In germline, CDR1 is ENHRY, CDR2 SYGVKD. V gave up 7 bases and J gave up 4 bases, with 16 bases separating them. The DNA of the CDR3 is TGTGCCATCAATTTAAACGGCCCGACCACCGGGGAGCTGTTTTTT. Protein sequence: CAINLNGPTTGELFF.

This clonotype was observed at least ten times. The genes are TRBV27 and TRBJ1-5; TRBD1 aligns across 11 bases. This CDR3 has 13 amino acids. Losses at the gene ends were 8 bases for V and 6 bases for J; bases not matched to a gene: 3. Germline-derived CDR1 and CDR2 are MNHEY and SMNVEV (reference sequence). This CDR3 reads CASAGQGAQPQHF. In DNA, the CDR3 is TGTGCCAGCGCTGGACAGGGGGCTCAGCCCCAGCATTTT.

The CDR3 loop reads CASNPTGSVDEKLFF. The CDR3 DNA is TGCGCCAGCAATCCTACAGGGTCGGTGGATGAAAAACTGTTTTTT. V gene TRBV5-1 combines with J gene TRBJ1-4; tentative D call: TRBD1 (6 bases). This CDR3 contains 15 residues. Trimming took 6 bases from V and 6 from J, leaving 18 bases between them. Germline CDR1 is SGHRS and CDR2 is YFSETQ.

This clonotype was seen at least ten times. The chain recombines TRBV9 with TRBJ2-3, with D tentatively TRBD1 or TRBD2 (5 bases each). Trimming cost V 0 bases and J 6 bases, with 20 bases left between them. Germline V lookup: CDR1 SGDLS, CDR2 YYNGEE. The CDR3 runs to 17 residues. CDR3 sequence (DNA): TGTGCCAGCAGCGTAGCAGCGATTGGGGGACCTGGCGATACGCAGTATTTT. Protein sequence: CASSVAAIGGPGDTQYF.

V and J are TRBV28 and TRBJ1-1; D unclear. Trimming took 5 bases from V and 4 from J, leaving 8 bases between them. This CDR3 is 12 amino acids long. Germline lookup yields CDR1 MDHEN and CDR2 SYDVKM. CDR3 DNA: TGTGCCAGCAGTGGAGCGGGCACTGAAGCTTTCTTT. Its translation: CASSGAGTEAFF.

This clonotype was detected ten times or more. The CDR3 loop is CASRGTGGDQPQHF. CDR3 nucleotides: TGTGCCAGCAGGGGGACAGGGGGTGATCAGCCCCAGCATTTT. This rearrangement joins TRBV6-5 to TRBJ1-5, with 11 bases that match TRBD1. Germline loops: CDR1 MNHEY, CDR2 SVGAGI. This CDR3 has 14 amino acids. The junction had 3 bases not matched to a gene; V was cut back by 6 bases and J by 5 bases.

The chain is built from TRBV11-2 and TRBJ2-1; D uncertain. The CDR3 totals 14 residues. V lost 5 bases and J 0 bases, leaving 8 bases between the germline ends. Germline values: CDR1 SGHAT, CDR2 FQNNGV. CDR3: CASSQSPSYNEQFF. The CDR3 DNA reads as TGTGCCAGCAGCCAAAGCCCCTCCTACAATGAGCAGTTCTTC.

The sample holds many counts of this clonotype. This chain links TRBV29-1 with TRBJ2-1; 8 bases line up with TRBD2. The CDR3 spans 13 residues. Germline assignment: CDR1 SQVTM and CDR2 ANQGSEA. The trim removed 7 bases at V and 2 bases at J, leaving 4 bases unmatched. The CDR3 region has the DNA TGCAGCGGCACTAGCGGAACCTACAATGAGCAGTTCTTC. Amino acid sequence: CSGTSGTYNEQFF.

The chain carries TRBV28 and TRBJ2-3, with D perhaps TRBD2 (5 bases). In germline, CDR1 is MDHEN, CDR2 SYDVKM. V lost 3 bases to trimming and J lost 7 bases, with 14 bases between them. The CDR3 extends over 14 amino acids. CDR3: CASSFAGIPNTQYF. The CDR3 bases are TGTGCCAGCAGTTTTGCGGGTATACCAAATACGCAGTATTTT.

This clonotype was detected many times. The chain employs TRBV28 and TRBJ2-7, with TRBD2 identical over 10 bases. The trim removed 7 bases at V and 0 bases at J, leaving 3 bases unmatched. Germline CDR1 reads MDHEN; CDR2 reads SYDVKM. The CDR3 is 14 amino acids. CDR3 in DNA: TGTGCCAGCAAACTAGCGGGGAGCTCCTACGAGCAGTACGTC. Residues: CASKLAGSSYEQYV.

This clonotype was picked up many times. The chain links TRBV7-2 to TRBJ1-2; 7 nucleotides line up with TRBD1. Trimming took 3 bases from V and 8 from J; bases not matched to a gene: 12. CDR3 length: 15 residues. Germline CDR1 is SGHTA and CDR2 is FQGNSA. The DNA of the CDR3 is TGTGCCAGCAGCTTGGGGGGCGGACAGGCGCGAGGCTACACCTTC. Encoded protein: CASSLGGGQARGYTF. Full variable domain (missing parts from reference TRBV7-2 and TRBJ1-2): GAGVSQSPSNKVTEKGKDVELRCDPISGHTALYWYRQSLGQGLEFLIYFQGNSAPDKSGLPSDRFSAERTGGSVSTLTIQRTQQEDSAVYLCASSLGGGQARGYTFGSGTRLTVV.

This clonotype came up a few times. The gene calls are TRBV28 and TRBJ1-1, with D possibly TRBD1 on 5 matching bases. The V gene's germline CDR1 is MDHEN and CDR2 SYDVKM. This CDR3 has 14 amino acids. V shed 5 bases and J shed 4 bases, with 14 bases lying between them. In DNA form, the CDR3 reads TGTGCCAGCAGTCCCAGTCGAGGGGCCACTGAAGCTTTCTTT. The encoded protein is CASSPSRGATEAFF. Complete variable domain (other parts from reference TRBV28 and TRBJ1-1): DVKVTQSSRYLVKRTGEKVFLECVQDMDHENMFWYRQDPGLGLRLIYFSYDVKMKEKGDIPEGYSVSREKKERFSLILESASTNQTSMYLCASSPSRGATEAFFGQGTRLTVV.